This T cell receptor beta chain is from a study of molecular identifiers for immune sequencing clone quantification. This clonotype has a handful of counts. A much larger clone differs from this one at a single base, so this may be a read error. The CDR3 is 15 residues long. CDR1 is SQVTM and CDR2 is ANQGSEA in the germline V gene. TCRdb passed the PCR reads through MiXCR, listing each CDR3 protein once. The data contain 250,000 to 400,000 distinct CDR3 sequences, 20% to 25% of them singletons. The V gene is TRBV29-1, the J gene TRBJ2-2; weak D call: TRBD2 (6 bases). The sequence came from a human donor in good health. Some libraries in this study had Jurkat cell RNA spiked in. Sample: naive CD8+ T cells from blood, with Jurkat cell RNA spiked in. Regarding subset: FACS-sorted CD8+CD4-CCR7+CD45RA+ naive T cells. CDR3 region: CSVEGSGAETGGLFF. The CDR3 nucleotides read TGCAGCGTTGAAGGGAGCGGAGCGGAAACCGGGGGGCTGTTTTTT.